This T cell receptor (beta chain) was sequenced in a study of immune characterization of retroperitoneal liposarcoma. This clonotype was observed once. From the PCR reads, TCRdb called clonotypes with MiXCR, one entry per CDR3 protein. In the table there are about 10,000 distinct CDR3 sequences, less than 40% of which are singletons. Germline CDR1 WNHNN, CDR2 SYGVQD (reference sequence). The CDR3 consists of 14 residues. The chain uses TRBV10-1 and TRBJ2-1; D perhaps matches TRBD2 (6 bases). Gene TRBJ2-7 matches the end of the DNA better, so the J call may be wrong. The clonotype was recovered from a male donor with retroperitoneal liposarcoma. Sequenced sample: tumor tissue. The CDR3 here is CASSGPGLGNKQYF. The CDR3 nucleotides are TGCGCCAGCAGCGGACCGGGACTCGGGAACAAGCAGTACTTC.